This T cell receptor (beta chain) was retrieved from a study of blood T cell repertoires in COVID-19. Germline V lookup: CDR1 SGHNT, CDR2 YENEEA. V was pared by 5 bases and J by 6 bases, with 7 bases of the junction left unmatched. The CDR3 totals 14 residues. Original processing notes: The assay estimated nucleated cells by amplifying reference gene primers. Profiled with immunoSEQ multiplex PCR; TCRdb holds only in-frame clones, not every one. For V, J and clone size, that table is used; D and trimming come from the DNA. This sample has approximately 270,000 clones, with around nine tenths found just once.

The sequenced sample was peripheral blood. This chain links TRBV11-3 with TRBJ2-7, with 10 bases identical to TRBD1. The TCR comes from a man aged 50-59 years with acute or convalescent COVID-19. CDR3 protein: CASSAGTGEFEQYF. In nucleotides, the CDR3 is TGTGCCAGCAGCGCGGGGACAGGGGAATTCGAGCAGTACTTC.